Each of the 17 T cell receptor beta chains below was sequenced from the same sample in a study of OX40 agonist ivuxolimab in advanced cancers. The repertoire was sequenced with immunoSEQ multiplex PCR; TCRdb's copy has only in-frame clones and lacks some. This repertoire shows approximately 77,000 clones, around 93% found once; its top ten account for around 0.5%. This material consisted of CD4+ or CD8+ T cells sorted from blood, taken in a trial of the OX40 agonist ivuxolimab. Source of these receptors: an adult with an advanced solid tumor such as melanoma, head and neck, liver or kidney cancer.

This chain uses TRBV27 with TRBJ1-5; TRBD1 agrees at 7 bases. V gave up 8 bases and J gave up 4 bases; unmatched junction bases: 8. Germline CDR1 reads MNHEY; CDR2 reads SMNVEV (reference sequence). This CDR3 spans 14 amino acids. CDR3 coding DNA: TGTGCCAGCCAATTCAGGGGGGGAAATCAGCCCCAGCATTTT. It encodes CASQFRGGNQPQHF.

The chain has TRBV29-1 and TRBJ1-5, with TRBD1 matching 9 bases. V shed 4 bases and J 7 bases; nucleotides not matched to a gene: 5. Germline V gene sequence: CDR1 SQVTM, CDR2 ANQGSEA. The CDR3 spans 13 residues. The CDR3 DNA reads TGCAGCGTTGGGGGACAGGGTGAACAGCCCCAGCATTTT. Encoded protein: CSVGGQGEQPQHF. The variable domain in full, with the rest retrieved from reference TRBV29-1 and TRBJ1-5, is SAVISQKPSRDICQRGTSLTIQCQVDSQVTMMFWYRQQPGQSLTLIATANQGSEATYESGFVIDKFPISRPNLTFSTLTVSNMSPEDSSIYLCSVGGQGEQPQHFGDGTRLSIL.

This clone occurred a few times. The gene calls are TRBV19 and TRBJ2-2, with 7 bases that match TRBD1. The CDR3 length is 13 residues. Trimming removed 4 bases from V and 5 bases from J; junction bases left unmatched: 1. Germline CDR1 is LNHDA and CDR2 is SQIVND (reference sequence). CDR3 sequence reads: CASSTQGTGELFF. The CDR3, as DNA: TGTGCCAGTAGTACACAGGGGACCGGGGAGCTGTTTTTT.

CDR3 in amino acids: CASSLDRGGNSGNTIYF. Written as DNA, the CDR3 is TGTGCCAGCAGCTTGGACAGGGGAGGGAACTCTGGAAACACCATATATTTT. The chain recombines TRBV5-6 with TRBJ1-3; TRBD1 matches 7 bases. The CDR3 is 17 residues long. Germline CDR1 and CDR2: SGHDT and YYEEEE. The ends lost 0 bases at V and 0 bases at J; junction bases unmatched: 6.

The chain combines TRBV28 with TRBJ2-7; 10 positions agree with TRBD1. The CDR3 is 15 amino acids. The germline CDR1 and CDR2 sequences are MDHEN and SYDVKM. V trimming: 6 bases; J trimming: 3 bases; junction bases outside the gene matches: 8. The CDR3 region is CASRTTGTGDYEQYF. The CDR3 nucleotides read TGTGCCAGCAGGACGACCGGGACAGGGGACTACGAGCAGTACTTC.

The chain couples TRBV9 to TRBJ2-3, with 10 bases identical to TRBD2. Germline lookup yields CDR1 SGDLS and CDR2 YYNGEE. CDR3 length equals 16 residues. V shed 0 bases and J 0 bases; nucleotides not matched to a gene: 1. This CDR3 is CASSVGAGGSTDTQYF. CDR3 in DNA: TGTGCCAGCAGCGTAGGAGCGGGAGGGAGCACAGATACGCAGTATTTT. Using reference TRBV9 and TRBJ2-3 for the parts outside the CDR3, the full variable domain is DSGVTQTPKHLITATGQRVTLRCSPRSGDLSVYWYQQSLDQGLQFLIQYYNGEERAKGNILERFSAQQFPDLHSELNLSSLELGDSALYFCASSVGAGGSTDTQYFGPGTRLTVL.

The table lists this clone with a count of one. V and J are TRBV7-2 and TRBJ2-2; weak D call: TRBD1 (5 bases). The CDR3 is 15 residues long. Trimming removed 1 base at V and 7 bases at J, with 13 bases between. Germline V gene sequence: CDR1 SGHTA, CDR2 FQGNSA. The CDR3 DNA follows: TGTGCCAGCAGCTTAGGGTCAGGGTGGGGCGGGGAGCTGTTTTTT. Its protein is CASSLGSGWGGELFF.

The chain is built from TRBV9 and TRBJ1-2; a possible D gene is TRBD1 (6 bases). CDR1 is SGDLS, CDR2 YYNGEE, per germline. This CDR3 contains 19 residues. The V end lost 10 bases, the J end lost 3 bases, and 34 bases lay between the germline ends. CDR3 in DNA: TGTGCCCGCTGGGGGCGGGGGAAGCAGGAGGGATCTCAGGACTATGGCTACACCTTC. It yields the protein CARWGRGKQEGSQDYGYTF.

The J gene is TRBJ2-3, the V gene TRBV7-3, with 11 bases aligning to TRBD2. This CDR3 is 16 amino acids long. Germline V lookup: CDR1 SGHTA, CDR2 FQGTGA. After removal of 5 bases from V and 0 bases from J, the junction contained 4 bases not matched to a gene. This CDR3 reads CASSAGLAASTDTQYF. The CDR3 DNA follows: TGTGCCAGCAGCGCGGGACTAGCGGCTAGCACAGATACGCAGTATTTT.

V is TRBV29-1 and J is TRBJ1-1; no clear D gene. The CDR3 contains 13 residues. V lost 5 bases, J lost 1 base, and 11 bases lay in between. Germline lookup yields CDR1 SQVTM and CDR2 ANQGSEA. CDR3 residues: CSVPREGNTEAFF. CDR3 DNA sequence: TGCAGCGTTCCAAGGGAGGGGAACACTGAAGCTTTCTTT. The entire variable domain, with the rest obtained from reference TRBV29-1 and TRBJ1-1, is as follows: SAVISQKPSRDICQRGTSLTIQCQVDSQVTMMFWYRQQPGQSLTLIATANQGSEATYESGFVIDKFPISRPNLTFSTLTVSNMSPEDSSIYLCSVPREGNTEAFFGQGTRLTVV.

V usage is TRBV5-1 and J usage is TRBJ2-5; the match to TRBD2 covers 10 bases. This CDR3 spans 15 amino acids. The V segment lost 2 bases and the J segment 5 bases; nucleotides outside the gene matches: 6. CDR1 is SGHRS and CDR2 is YFSETQ in the germline V gene. CDR3 bases: TGCGCCAGCAGCTTAGCTAGCGGGAGCGGTGAGACCCAGTACTTC. Amino acid sequence: CASSLASGSGETQYF.

The V gene is TRBV7-2, the J gene TRBJ2-7, with no clear D. The CDR3 length is 17 residues. V was clipped by 5 bases and J by 3 bases, with 23 bases between them. CDR1 is SGHTA and CDR2 is FQGNSA in the germline V gene. CDR3 DNA: TGTGCCAGCAGCCCCCGGTTTGCAATCCCCCCTAGCTACGAGCAGTACTTC. This sequence encodes CASSPRFAIPPSYEQYF.

The chain employs TRBV7-3 and TRBJ2-7; 8 nucleotides match TRBD1. CDR3 length: 14 residues. Germline V gene lookup returns CDR1 SGHTA and CDR2 FQGTGA. V shed 2 bases, J shed 2 bases, and the junction held 2 bases outside the gene matches. The CDR3 nucleotides are TGTGCCAGCAGCTTAGGCAGGGGGCCCTACGAGCAGTACTTC. It encodes CASSLGRGPYEQYF.

The chain links TRBV7-2 to TRBJ1-2; 7 nucleotides align to TRBD1. Trimming took 0 bases from V and 4 from J; bases not matched to a gene: 2. This CDR3 comprises 14 residues. Per the germline V gene, CDR1 is SGHTA and CDR2 is FQGNSA. As DNA, the CDR3 is TGTGCCAGCAGCTTAGCAGGGGACAGCTATGGCTACACCTTC. Amino acids: CASSLAGDSYGYTF.

The chain recombines TRBV2 with TRBJ1-3; maybe TRBD1 (5 bases). Germline V gene lookup returns CDR1 SNHLY and CDR2 FYNNEI. Trimming cost V 0 bases and J 2 bases, with 14 bases left between them. The CDR3 spans 17 residues. CDR3 sequence (DNA): TGTGCCAGCAGTGAAGCGCTTAGGGGTATTGCTGGAAACACCATATATTTT. Its translation: CASSEALRGIAGNTIYF.

The chain is built from TRBV28 and TRBJ1-6, with D maybe TRBD1 (6 bases). The CDR3 runs 15 residues. Germline V gene lookup returns CDR1 MDHEN and CDR2 SYDVKM. V was trimmed by 5 bases and J by 6 bases, leaving 14 bases between them. CDR3 region: CASSRRTVTNSPLHF. For the CDR3, the DNA is TGTGCCAGCAGTCGCCGGACAGTTACTAATTCACCCCTCCACTTT. The entire variable domain, with the rest obtained from reference TRBV28 and TRBJ1-6, is as follows: DVKVTQSSRYLVKRTGEKVFLECVQDMDHENMFWYRQDPGLGLRLIYFSYDVKMKEKGDIPEGYSVSREKKERFSLILESASTNQTSMYLCASSRRTVTNSPLHFGNGTRLTVT.

The chain employs TRBV7-2 and TRBJ2-2; tentative D call: TRBD1 (5 bases). V was pared by 0 bases and J by 4 bases, with 12 bases between. The CDR3 length is 16 residues. CDR1 and CDR2 from the germline V gene are SGHTA and FQGNSA. CDR3 residues: CASSLALTTVTGELFF. CDR3 coding DNA: TGTGCCAGCAGCTTAGCGCTAACGACAGTCACCGGGGAGCTGTTTTTT.